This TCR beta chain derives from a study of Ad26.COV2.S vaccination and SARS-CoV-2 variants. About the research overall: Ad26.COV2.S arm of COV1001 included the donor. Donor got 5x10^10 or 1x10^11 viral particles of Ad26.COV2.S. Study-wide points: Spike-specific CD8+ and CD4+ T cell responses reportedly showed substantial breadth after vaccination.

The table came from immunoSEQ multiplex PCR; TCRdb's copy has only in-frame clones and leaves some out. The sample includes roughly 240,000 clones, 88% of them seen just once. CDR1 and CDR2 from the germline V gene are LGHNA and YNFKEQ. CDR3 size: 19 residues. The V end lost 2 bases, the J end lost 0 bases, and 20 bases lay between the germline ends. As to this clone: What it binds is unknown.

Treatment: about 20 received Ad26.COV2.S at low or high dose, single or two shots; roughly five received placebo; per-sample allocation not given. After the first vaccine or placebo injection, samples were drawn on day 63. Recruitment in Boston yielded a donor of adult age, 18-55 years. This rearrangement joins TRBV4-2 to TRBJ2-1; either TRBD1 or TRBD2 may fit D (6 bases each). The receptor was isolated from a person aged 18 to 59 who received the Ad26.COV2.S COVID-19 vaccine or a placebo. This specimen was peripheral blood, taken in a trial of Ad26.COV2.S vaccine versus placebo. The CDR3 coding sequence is TGTGCCAGCAGCCAATGGGGGGCAGTGGCCACAGCCTCCTACAATGAGCAGTTCTTC. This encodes CASSQWGAVATASYNEQFF.